This TCR beta chain derives from a study of T cell responses to AZD1222 COVID-19 vaccine (dated by TCRdb to 2020 to 2023). As for the study more broadly: AZD1222 recipients given second doses at about 4 weeks or at about 12 weeks were pooled, since spike-specific TCR depth and breadth were not found to differ between the two schedules. A total of 240 or so trial participants underwent TCR sequencing, of whom about 200 had received two doses of AZD1222 and roughly 26 had received two doses of the MenACWY control vaccine. Trial participants were enrolled by age into subgroups of 18-55, 56-69 and 70-plus years, and approximately 150, 30 and 60 TCR-sequenced participants, respectively, were included in these subgroups. Summary of the overall study and its limitations: Reportedly, almost half of the unique spike-specific TCRs recognized epitopes lying outside the regions that are mutated in the B.1.351 and B.1.1.7 variants. Most participants were white British and females outnumbered males, and the authors suggested that clonal diversity may have been underestimated. After two AZD1222 doses, spike-specific TCR breadth and depth were significantly higher than at day 0 and than in MenACWY recipients. Conclusions about previously exposed vaccinees are limited, since just six AZD1222 recipients were seropositive for SARS-CoV-2 at baseline. CD4 TCRs associated with the vaccine covered the entire spike protein, and the dominant responses were in regions 160-218 and 743-854. No day 14 peak-response samples were available, so repertoires were characterized only after the peak T cell response. The 56-69-year group was small, and its depth increase did not reach significance, likely because of low power.

Explained via the paper, the time point label denotes: baseline before first vaccination. Vaccinee samples were obtained from the UK trials COV001 and COV002, which included a single-blind randomized controlled phase 2/3 trial of AZD1222 (ChAdOx1 nCoV-19) in healthy adults. For TCRbeta chain sequencing, PBMC samples from trial participants were taken at day 0 and at day 28 after the second dose. The CDR3 regions of human TCRbeta chains were subjected to immunosequencing. The paper's processing steps were these. TCRs in the repertoires were matched against a reference library of SARS-CoV-2-specific TCRs that had been generated with the MIRA antigen-specificity platform. Breadth was defined as the fraction of unique TCRs that were SARS-CoV-2-associated, and depth was defined as the fraction of total T cells that were SARS-CoV-2-associated. Using the MIRA data, each spike-specific TCR was assigned both to the spike region to which the TCR was reactive and to a CD4 or CD8 class. Log10-transformed breadth and depth values were compared by one-way ANOVA with Sidak's multiple comparisons tests. Sourced from immuneACCESS, this table was stored by TCRdb with only in-frame sequences that have V and J called. A share of the clones is absent; for the studies checked, an unresolved V gene accounts for under half, and the remainder has no known explanation. The V and J calls and clone size are taken from that table; D and trimming were inferred from the DNA. The sample table records just under 90,000 clones; 88% of these occur just once. Together, the top ten hold roughly 5.8% of the sample.

Comments on this clone: What antigen it recognizes has not been identified. No clone much larger than this one lies a single base away; base qualities are absent.

The specimen was peripheral blood, collected on day 0 of AZD1222 vaccination. This receptor was identified in an adult in good health.

The DNA sequence reads TGTGCCAGCAGCCAGTCTACTAGCGGGTGGGATGAGCAGTTCTTC. It specifies CASSQSTSGWDEQFF. The receptor chain draws on TRBV11-2 and TRBJ2-1; 9 nucleotides in the junction match TRBD2. From a lookup of the germline V gene, CDR1 and CDR2 are SGHAT and FQNNGV. Including cysteine and phenylalanine, the CDR3 has 15 amino acids. Just CDR3 DNA is preserved here, 45 bases in frame from base 1. V is trimmed back by 5 bases and J by 8 bases, and the junction contains 10 bases that no gene match accounts for.